This T cell receptor (beta chain) was recovered during a study of Graves' ophthalmopathy and Graves' hyperthyroidism. Amplifying from RNA transcripts, the study obtained TCR beta CDR3 regions. The library came from an HTBI-primed first-round RT-PCR and a second-round multiplex PCR. TCRdb called the multiplex PCR reads again in MiXCR, with one record for every CDR3 protein. The repertoire has roughly 410,000 distinct CDR3 sequences, 15% of them found once; the top ten carry around 7%. There are many counts of this clonotype. The CDR3 extends over 16 amino acids. The ends lost 0 bases at V and 9 bases at J; junction bases unmatched: 7. Germline V gives CDR1 DFQATT, CDR2 SNEGSKA (reference sequence).

The receptor's source is a woman between 18 and 29 years old with stable Graves' hyperthyroidism. The material sequenced was peripheral blood. The J gene is TRBJ1-6, the V gene TRBV20-1; 11 bases match TRBD1. The CDR3: CSARDLGTGGSSPLHF. The CDR3 nucleotides are TGCAGTGCTAGAGATCTCGGGACAGGGGGGAGTTCACCCCTCCACTTT.